The 12 T cell receptor beta chains given below trace back to one sample, sequenced in a study of control samples from healthy donors and cancer patients. TCRdb's copy holds only in-frame clones and misses some; the assay was immunoSEQ multiplex PCR. The sample records some 150,000 clones, just over 95% being singletons. The source material was blood. All receptors come from a woman aged 25 to 45 in good health.

The chain uses TRBV30 and TRBJ1-1; 8 bases map to TRBD1. This CDR3 comprises 14 residues. The V segment lost 4 bases and the J segment 5 bases; nucleotides outside the gene matches: 9. Germline assignment: CDR1 GTSNPN and CDR2 SVGIG (reference sequence). CDR3 DNA sequence: TGTGCCTGGACCATTGGACAGGGTCGGACTGAAGCTTTCTTT. Its protein is CAWTIGQGRTEAFF.

This chain connects TRBV6-5 to TRBJ1-1, with TRBD1 matching over 7 bases. The CDR3 is 15 residues long. CDR1 MNHEY and CDR2 SVGAGI come from the germline V gene. V lost 5 bases, J lost 0 bases, and 6 bases stayed unmatched. The CDR3 spells CASSRSTGLNTEAFF. The CDR3 nucleotides are TGTGCCAGCAGTCGCTCGACAGGGTTGAACACTGAAGCTTTCTTT.

As regards this clone: Compared with germline, one end of the junction differs, possibly owing to a read error. J is TRBJ2-1 and V is TRBV7-7, with 7 bases aligning to TRBD2. There are 15 residues in the CDR3. Germline-derived CDR1 and CDR2 are SSHAT and FNYEAQ (reference sequence). The CDR3 spells CASSLSGNSYNEQFF. In nucleotides, the CDR3 is TGTGCTAGCAGCTTAAGCGGGAACTCCTACAATGAGCAGTTCTTC.

The V and J genes are TRBV6-6 and TRBJ2-7, with D possibly TRBD1 on 5 matching bases. Germline CDR1 and CDR2: MNHNY and SVGAGI (reference sequence). Trimming took off 7 bases at V and 4 bases at J, with 17 bases between the two ends. The length of the CDR3 is 14 residues. In DNA form, the CDR3 reads TGTGCCAGCATTCCCCGCCAGGGTTGGTACGAGCAGTACTTC. It codes for CASIPRQGWYEQYF.

The chain's CDR3 is CASSFPGQGAWEQYF. DNA of the CDR3: TGTGCCAGCAGTTTCCCGGGACAGGGGGCTTGGGAGCAGTACTTC. The chain uses TRBV28 and TRBJ2-7; 12 bases map to TRBD1. The trim removed 3 bases at V and 7 bases at J, leaving 7 bases unmatched. The CDR3 consists of 15 residues. Germline values: CDR1 MDHEN, CDR2 SYDVKM.

This clone was found once. The V and J genes are TRBV28 and TRBJ2-7; 9 bases align to TRBD2. Germline V CDR1 and CDR2: MDHEN, SYDVKM. This CDR3 region has 14 residues. V was pared by 3 bases and J by 5 bases, with 5 bases of the junction left unmatched. CDR3 DNA: TGTGCCAGCAGTTTTTTGGTAGCGGGAGACGAGCAGTACTTC. It codes for CASSFLVAGDEQYF.

The CDR3 DNA is TGTGCCAGCAGCCTTGGCGGGGTTGATTCACCCCTCCACTTT. This sequence encodes CASSLGGVDSPLHF. This chain uses TRBV28 with TRBJ1-6; no reliable D call. The V gene's germline CDR1 is MDHEN and CDR2 SYDVKM. V dropped 6 bases and J dropped 8 bases, with 14 bases sitting between them. The CDR3 contains 14 residues.

In its sample, this clone was seen a few times. The chain links TRBV2 to TRBJ2-1; 13 nucleotides match TRBD2. Unmatched junction bases numbered 0, after V lost 6 bases and J lost 4 bases. This CDR3 spans 14 amino acids. Germline V gene data show CDR1 as SNHLY and CDR2 as FYNNEI. CDR3: CASRGLAGYNEQFF. CDR3 in DNA: TGTGCCAGCAGGGGACTAGCGGGGTACAATGAGCAGTTCTTC.

The V and J genes are TRBV10-2 and TRBJ1-6; D unclear. The CDR3 covers 15 residues. Trimming left V 4 bases short and J 7 bases short, with 14 bases between. The germline gives CDR1 WSHSY, CDR2 SAAADI. CDR3 sequence: CASSGYETENSPLHF. DNA for the CDR3: TGCGCCAGCAGTGGGTATGAGACGGAGAATTCACCCCTCCACTTT.

This clone was picked up one time. The chain joins TRBV2 to TRBJ1-2; no reliable D call. CDR1 is SNHLY and CDR2 is FYNNEI in the germline V gene. The CDR3 runs to 14 residues. V lost 6 bases to trimming and J lost 4 bases, with 15 bases between them. As DNA, the CDR3 is TGTGCCAGCAGGCCACTCCGTGAACTCTATGGCTACACCTTC. The encoded protein is CASRPLRELYGYTF.

V usage is TRBV28 and J usage is TRBJ2-2, with D perhaps matching TRBD2 (6 bases). The CDR3 covers 16 residues. Germline V lookup: CDR1 MDHEN, CDR2 SYDVKM. V was trimmed by 6 bases and J by 1 base, leaving 15 bases between them. This CDR3 is CASSINGGLNTGELFF. CDR3 nucleotides: TGTGCCAGCAGCATTAACGGGGGTTTGAACACCGGGGAGCTGTTTTTT.

The chain joins TRBV5-1 to TRBJ1-2; tentative D call: TRBD1 (5 bases). The V end was cut by 1 base, the J end by 6 bases, with 13 bases between. The germline CDR1 and CDR2 sequences are SGHRS and YFSETQ. The CDR3 contains 14 residues. CDR3 residues: CASSLLQADDGYTF. The CDR3 nucleotides read TGCGCCAGCAGCTTGTTACAGGCTGACGATGGCTACACCTTC.